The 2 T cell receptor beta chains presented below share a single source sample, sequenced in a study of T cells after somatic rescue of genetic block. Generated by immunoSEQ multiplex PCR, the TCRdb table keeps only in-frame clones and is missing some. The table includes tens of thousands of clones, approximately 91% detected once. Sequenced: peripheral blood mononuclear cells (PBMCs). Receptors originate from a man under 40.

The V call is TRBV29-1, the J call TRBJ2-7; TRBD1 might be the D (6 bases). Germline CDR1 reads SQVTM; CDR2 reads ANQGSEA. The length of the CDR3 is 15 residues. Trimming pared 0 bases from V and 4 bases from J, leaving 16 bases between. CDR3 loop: CSVEDRTPQGYEQYF. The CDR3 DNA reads TGCAGCGTTGAAGATCGGACCCCGCAGGGGTACGAGCAGTACTTC.

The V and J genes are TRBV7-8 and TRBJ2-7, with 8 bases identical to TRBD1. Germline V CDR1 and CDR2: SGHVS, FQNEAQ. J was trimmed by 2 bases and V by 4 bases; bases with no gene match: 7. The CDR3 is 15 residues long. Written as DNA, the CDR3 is TGTGCCAGCAGCTCGGCGGTGGGACAGGCCTACGAGCAGTACTTC. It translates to CASSSAVGQAYEQYF.